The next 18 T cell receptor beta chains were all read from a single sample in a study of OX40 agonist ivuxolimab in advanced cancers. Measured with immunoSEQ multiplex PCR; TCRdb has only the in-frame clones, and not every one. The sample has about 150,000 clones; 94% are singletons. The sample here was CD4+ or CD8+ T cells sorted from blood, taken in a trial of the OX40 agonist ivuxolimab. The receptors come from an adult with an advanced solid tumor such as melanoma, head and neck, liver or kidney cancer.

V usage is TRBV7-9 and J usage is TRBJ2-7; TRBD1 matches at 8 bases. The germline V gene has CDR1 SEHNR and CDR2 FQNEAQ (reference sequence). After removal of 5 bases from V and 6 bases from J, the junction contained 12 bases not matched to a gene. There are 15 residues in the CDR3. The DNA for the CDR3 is TGTGCCAGCAGCCCCCGGACAGGGTTTGAAAGCGAGCAGTACTTC. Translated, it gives CASSPRTGFESEQYF. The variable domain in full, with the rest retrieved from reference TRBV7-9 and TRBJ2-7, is DTGVSQNPRHKITKRGQNVTFRCDPISEHNRLYWYRQTLGQGPEFLTYFQNEAQLEKSRLLSDRFSAERPKGSFSTLEIQRTEQGDSAMYLCASSPRTGFESEQYFGPGTRLTVT.

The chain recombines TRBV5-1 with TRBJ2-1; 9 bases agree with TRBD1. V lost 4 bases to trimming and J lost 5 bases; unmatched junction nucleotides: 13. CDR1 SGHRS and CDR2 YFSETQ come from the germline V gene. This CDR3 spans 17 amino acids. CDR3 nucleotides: TGCGCCAGCAGCACGGGGTTTGCGGGACAGGGCGACAATGAGCAGTTCTTC. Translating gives CASSTGFAGQGDNEQFF.

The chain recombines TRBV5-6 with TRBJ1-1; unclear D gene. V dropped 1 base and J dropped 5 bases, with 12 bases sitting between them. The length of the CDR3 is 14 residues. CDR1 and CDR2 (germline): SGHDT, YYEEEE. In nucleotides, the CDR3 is TGTGCCAGCAGCTTGCATGGGGTAAGGACTGAAGCTTTCTTT. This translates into CASSLHGVRTEAFF.

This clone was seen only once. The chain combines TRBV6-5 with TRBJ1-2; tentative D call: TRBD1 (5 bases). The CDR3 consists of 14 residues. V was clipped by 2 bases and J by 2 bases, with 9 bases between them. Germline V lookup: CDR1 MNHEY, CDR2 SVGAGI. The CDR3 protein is CASSYEGPNYGYTF. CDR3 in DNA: TGTGCCAGCAGTTACGAGGGGCCGAACTATGGCTACACCTTC.

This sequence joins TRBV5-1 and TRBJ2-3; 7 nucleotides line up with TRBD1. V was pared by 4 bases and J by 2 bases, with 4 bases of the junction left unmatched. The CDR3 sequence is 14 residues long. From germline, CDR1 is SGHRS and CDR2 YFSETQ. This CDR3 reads CASSPGQDTDTQYF. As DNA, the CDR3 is TGCGCCAGCAGCCCCGGACAGGACACAGATACGCAGTATTTT.

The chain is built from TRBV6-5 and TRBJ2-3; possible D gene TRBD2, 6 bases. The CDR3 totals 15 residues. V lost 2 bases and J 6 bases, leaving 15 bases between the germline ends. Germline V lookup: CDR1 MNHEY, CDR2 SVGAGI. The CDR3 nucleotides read TGTGCCAGCAGTTACCGGGAGTCCCTCTGGGATACGCAGTATTTT. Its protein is CASSYRESLWDTQYF.

The CDR3 is CASSSGRVQETQYF. CDR3 coding DNA: TGTGCCAGCAGCTCGGGCAGGGTCCAAGAGACCCAGTACTTC. The chain has TRBV7-2 and TRBJ2-5; TRBD1 is a possible D gene (5 bases). Germline V gene data show CDR1 as SGHTA and CDR2 as FQGNSA. The CDR3 consists of 14 residues. Trimming pared 4 bases from V and 1 base from J, leaving 10 bases between.

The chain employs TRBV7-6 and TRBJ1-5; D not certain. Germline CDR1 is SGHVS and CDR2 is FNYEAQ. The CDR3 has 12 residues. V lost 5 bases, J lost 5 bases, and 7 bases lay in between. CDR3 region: CASSDYYQPQHF. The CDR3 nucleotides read TGTGCCAGCAGCGATTATTATCAGCCCCAGCATTTT.

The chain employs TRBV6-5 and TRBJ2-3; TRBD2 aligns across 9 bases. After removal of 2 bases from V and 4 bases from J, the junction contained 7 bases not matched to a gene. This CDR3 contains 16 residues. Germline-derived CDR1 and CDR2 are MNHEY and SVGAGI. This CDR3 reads CASSYSGTSPADTQYF. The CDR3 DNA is TGTGCCAGCAGTTACAGTGGGACTAGCCCCGCAGATACGCAGTATTTT.

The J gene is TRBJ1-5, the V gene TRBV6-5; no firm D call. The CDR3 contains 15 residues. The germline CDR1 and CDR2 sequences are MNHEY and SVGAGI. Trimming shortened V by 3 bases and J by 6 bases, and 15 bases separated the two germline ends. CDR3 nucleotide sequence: TGTGCCAGCAGTTATTCGACACTGTTGGGTCAGCCCCAGCATTTT. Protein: CASSYSTLLGQPQHF.

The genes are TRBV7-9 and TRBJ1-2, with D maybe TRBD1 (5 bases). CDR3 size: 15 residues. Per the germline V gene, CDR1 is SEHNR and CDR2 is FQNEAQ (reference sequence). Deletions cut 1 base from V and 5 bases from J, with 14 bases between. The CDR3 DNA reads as TGTGCCAGCAGCTTAGGGGCAGGGAACCTATATGGCTACACCTTC. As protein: CASSLGAGNLYGYTF.

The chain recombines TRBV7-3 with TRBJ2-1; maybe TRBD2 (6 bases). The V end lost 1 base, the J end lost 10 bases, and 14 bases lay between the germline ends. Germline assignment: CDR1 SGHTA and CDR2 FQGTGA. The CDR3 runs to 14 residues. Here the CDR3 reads CASSLMASEREQFF. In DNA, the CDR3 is TGTGCCAGCAGCTTAATGGCTAGCGAGAGGGAGCAGTTCTTC.

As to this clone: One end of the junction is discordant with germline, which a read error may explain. The CDR3 coding sequence is TGTGCCAGCGGCCAAACGGGCGGTAGCTCCTACGAGCAGTACTTC. The encoded protein is CASGQTGGSSYEQYF. The chain couples TRBV4-2 to TRBJ2-7; D unclear. The CDR3 runs 15 residues. Germline values: CDR1 LGHNA, CDR2 YNFKEQ.

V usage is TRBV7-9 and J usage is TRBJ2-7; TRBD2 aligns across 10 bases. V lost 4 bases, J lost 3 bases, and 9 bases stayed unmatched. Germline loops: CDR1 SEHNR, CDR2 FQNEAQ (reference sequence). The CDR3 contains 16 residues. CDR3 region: CASSSSKLAGSYEQYF. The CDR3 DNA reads TGTGCCAGCAGCTCCTCAAAACTAGCGGGGAGCTACGAGCAGTACTTC. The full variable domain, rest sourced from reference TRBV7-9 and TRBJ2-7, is DTGVSQNPRHKITKRGQNVTFRCDPISEHNRLYWYRQTLGQGPEFLTYFQNEAQLEKSRLLSDRFSAERPKGSFSTLEIQRTEQGDSAMYLCASSSSKLAGSYEQYFGPGTRLTVT.

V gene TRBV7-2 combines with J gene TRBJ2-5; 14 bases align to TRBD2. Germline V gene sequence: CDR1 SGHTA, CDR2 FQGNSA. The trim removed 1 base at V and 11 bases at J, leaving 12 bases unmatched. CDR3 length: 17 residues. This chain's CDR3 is CASSLDSTSGGAGEQYF. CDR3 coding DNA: TGTGCCAGCAGCTTAGACTCGACTAGCGGGGGGGCCGGAGAGCAGTACTTC. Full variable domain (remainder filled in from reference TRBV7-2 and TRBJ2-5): GAGVSQSPSNKVTEKGKDVELRCDPISGHTALYWYRQSLGQGLEFLIYFQGNSAPDKSGLPSDRFSAERTGGSVSTLTIQRTQQEDSAVYLCASSLDSTSGGAGEQYFGPGTRLLVL.

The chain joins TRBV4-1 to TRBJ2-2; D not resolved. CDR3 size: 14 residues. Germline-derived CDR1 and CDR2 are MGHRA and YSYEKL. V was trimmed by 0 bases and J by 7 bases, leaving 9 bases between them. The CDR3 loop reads CASSQDGSVGELFF. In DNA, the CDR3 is TGCGCCAGCAGCCAAGACGGGTCGGTCGGGGAGCTGTTTTTT.

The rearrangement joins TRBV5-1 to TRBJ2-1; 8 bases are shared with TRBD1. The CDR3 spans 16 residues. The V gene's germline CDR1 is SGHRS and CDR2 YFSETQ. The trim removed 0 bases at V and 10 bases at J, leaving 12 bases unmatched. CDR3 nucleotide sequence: TGCGCCAGCAGCTTGGAGGGGACAGGTGGAGGTAGGGAGCAGTTCTTC. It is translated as CASSLEGTGGGREQFF.

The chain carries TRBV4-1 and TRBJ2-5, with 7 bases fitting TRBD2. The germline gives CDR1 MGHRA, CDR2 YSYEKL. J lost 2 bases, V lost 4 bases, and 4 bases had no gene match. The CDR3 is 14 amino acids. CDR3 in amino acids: CASSPPGLQETQYF. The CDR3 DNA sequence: TGCGCCAGCAGCCCTCCGGGACTACAAGAGACCCAGTACTTC.